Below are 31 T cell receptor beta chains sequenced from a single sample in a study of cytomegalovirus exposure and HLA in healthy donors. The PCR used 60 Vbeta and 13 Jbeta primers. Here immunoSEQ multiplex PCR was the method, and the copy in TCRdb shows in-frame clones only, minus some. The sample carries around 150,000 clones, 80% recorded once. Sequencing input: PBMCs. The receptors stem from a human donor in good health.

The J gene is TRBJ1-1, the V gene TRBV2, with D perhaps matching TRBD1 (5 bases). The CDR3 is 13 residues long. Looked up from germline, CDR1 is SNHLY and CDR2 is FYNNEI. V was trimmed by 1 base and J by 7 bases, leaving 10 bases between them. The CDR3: CASSEVWGLEAFF. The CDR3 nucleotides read TGTGCCAGCAGTGAAGTCTGGGGACTTGAAGCTTTCTTT.

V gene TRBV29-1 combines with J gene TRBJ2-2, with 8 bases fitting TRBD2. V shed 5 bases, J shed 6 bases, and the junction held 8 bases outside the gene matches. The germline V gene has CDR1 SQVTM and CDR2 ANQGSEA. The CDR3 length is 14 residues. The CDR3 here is CSVRLAYGAGELFF. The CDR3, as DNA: TGCAGCGTTCGACTAGCGTATGGTGCCGGGGAGCTGTTTTTT.

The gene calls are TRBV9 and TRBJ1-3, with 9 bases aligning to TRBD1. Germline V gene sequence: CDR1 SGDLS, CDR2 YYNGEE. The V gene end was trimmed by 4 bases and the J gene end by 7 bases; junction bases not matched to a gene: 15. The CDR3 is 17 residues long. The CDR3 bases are TGTGCCAGCAGCTATACCTTACCGGGACAGGGTTTGAACACCATATATTTT. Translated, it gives CASSYTLPGQGLNTIYF.

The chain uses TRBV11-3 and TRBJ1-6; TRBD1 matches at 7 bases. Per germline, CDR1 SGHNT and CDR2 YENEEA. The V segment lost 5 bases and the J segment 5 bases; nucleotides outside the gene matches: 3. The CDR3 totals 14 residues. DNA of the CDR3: TGTGCCAGCAGCCCAGGACAGGATAATTCACCCCTCCACTTT. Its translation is CASSPGQDNSPLHF.

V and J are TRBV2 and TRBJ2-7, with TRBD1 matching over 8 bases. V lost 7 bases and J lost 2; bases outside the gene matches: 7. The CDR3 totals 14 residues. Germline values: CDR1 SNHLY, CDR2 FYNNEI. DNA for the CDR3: TGTGCCAGCACCCCCGGACAGGGCGCCTACGAGCAGTACTTC. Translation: CASTPGQGAYEQYF.

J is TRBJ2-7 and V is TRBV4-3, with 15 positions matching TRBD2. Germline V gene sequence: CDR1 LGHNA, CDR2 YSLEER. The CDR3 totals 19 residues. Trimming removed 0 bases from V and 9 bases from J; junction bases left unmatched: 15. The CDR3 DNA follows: TGCGCCAGCAGCCAAGATTGGGGACTAGCGGGGGGCGCTCAGGGGTTGCAGTACTTC. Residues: CASSQDWGLAGGAQGLQYF.

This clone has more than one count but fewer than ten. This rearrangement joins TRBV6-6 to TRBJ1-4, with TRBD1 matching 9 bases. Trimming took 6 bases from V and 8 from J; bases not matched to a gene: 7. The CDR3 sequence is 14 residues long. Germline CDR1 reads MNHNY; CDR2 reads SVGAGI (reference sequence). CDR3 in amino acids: CASSWTGAGEKLFF. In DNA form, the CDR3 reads TGTGCCAGCAGCTGGACAGGGGCGGGGGAAAAACTGTTTTTT.

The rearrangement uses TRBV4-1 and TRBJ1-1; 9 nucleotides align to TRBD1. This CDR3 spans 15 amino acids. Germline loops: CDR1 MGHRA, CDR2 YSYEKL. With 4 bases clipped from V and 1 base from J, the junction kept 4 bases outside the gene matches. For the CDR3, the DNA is TGCGCCAGCAGCCGGACGGGACAGGGGAACACTGAAGCTTTCTTT. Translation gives CASSRTGQGNTEAFF.

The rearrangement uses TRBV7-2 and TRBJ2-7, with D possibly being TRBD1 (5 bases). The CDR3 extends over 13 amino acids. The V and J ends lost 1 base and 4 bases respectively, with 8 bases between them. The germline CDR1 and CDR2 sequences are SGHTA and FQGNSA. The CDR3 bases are TGTGCCAGCAGCTTAGGTTACAGGTACGAGCAGTACTTC. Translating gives CASSLGYRYEQYF.

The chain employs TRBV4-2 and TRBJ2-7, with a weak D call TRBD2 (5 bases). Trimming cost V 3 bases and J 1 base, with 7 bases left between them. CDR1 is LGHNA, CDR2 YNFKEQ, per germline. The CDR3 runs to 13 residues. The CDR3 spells CASSQDLSYEQYF. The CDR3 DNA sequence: TGTGCCAGCAGCCAGGACTTATCCTACGAGCAGTACTTC.

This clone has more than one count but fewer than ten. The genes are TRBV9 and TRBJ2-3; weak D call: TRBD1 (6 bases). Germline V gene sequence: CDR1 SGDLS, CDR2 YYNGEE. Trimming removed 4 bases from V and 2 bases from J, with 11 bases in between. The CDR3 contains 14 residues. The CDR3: CASSPGQSTDTQYF. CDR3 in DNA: TGTGCCAGCAGCCCTGGACAGTCCACAGATACGCAGTATTTT.

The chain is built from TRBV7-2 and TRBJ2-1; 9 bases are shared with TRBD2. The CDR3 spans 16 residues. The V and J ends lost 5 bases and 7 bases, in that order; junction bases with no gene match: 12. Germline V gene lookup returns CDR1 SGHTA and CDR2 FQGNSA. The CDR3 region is CASSQSGRGGINEQFF. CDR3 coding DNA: TGTGCCAGCAGCCAGTCAGGGCGGGGGGGCATAAATGAGCAGTTCTTC.

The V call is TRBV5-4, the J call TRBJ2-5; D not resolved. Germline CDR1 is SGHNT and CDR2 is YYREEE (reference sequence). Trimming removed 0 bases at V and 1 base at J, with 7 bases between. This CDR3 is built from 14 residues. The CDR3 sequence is CASSLDPGQETQYF. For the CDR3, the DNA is TGTGCCAGCAGCTTGGATCCAGGCCAAGAGACCCAGTACTTC.

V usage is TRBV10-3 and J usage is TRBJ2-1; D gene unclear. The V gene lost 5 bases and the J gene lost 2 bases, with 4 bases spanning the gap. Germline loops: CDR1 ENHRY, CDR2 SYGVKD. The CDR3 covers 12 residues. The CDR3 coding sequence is TGTGCCATCAGTTATACCTACAATGAGCAGTTCTTC. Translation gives CAISYTYNEQFF.

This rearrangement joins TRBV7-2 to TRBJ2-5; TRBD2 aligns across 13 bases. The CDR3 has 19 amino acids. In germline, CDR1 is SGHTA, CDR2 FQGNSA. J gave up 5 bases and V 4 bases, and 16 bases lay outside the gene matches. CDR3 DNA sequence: TGTGCCAGCAGCTCCGTACCCCAGACTAGCGGGGGGATGAGTGAGACCCAGTACTTC. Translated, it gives CASSSVPQTSGGMSETQYF.

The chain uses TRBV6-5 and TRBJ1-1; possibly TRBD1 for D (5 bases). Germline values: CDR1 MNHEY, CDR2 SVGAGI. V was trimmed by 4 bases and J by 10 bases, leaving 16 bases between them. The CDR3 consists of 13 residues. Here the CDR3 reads CASSFLGGAGAFF. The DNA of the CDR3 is TGTGCCAGCAGTTTTCTGGGCGGGGCTGGAGCTTTCTTT.

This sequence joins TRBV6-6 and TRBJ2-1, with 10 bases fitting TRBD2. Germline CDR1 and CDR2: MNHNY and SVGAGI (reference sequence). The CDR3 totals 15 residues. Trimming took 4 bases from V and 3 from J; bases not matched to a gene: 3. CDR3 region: CASSSSGGIYNEQFF. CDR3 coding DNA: TGTGCCAGCAGTTCTAGCGGGGGAATCTACAATGAGCAGTTCTTC.

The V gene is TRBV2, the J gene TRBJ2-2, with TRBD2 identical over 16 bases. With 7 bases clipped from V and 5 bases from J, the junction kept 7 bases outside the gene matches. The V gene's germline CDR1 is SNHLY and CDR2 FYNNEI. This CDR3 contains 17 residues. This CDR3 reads CASTGTSGGAWTGELFF. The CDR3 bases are TGTGCCAGCACTGGGACTAGCGGGGGGGCCTGGACCGGGGAGCTGTTTTTT.

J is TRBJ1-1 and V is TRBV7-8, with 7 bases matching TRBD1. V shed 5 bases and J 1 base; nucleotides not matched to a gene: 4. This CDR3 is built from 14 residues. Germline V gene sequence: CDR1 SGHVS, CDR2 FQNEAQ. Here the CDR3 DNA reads TGTGCCAGCAGCCTTGACAGGGCGAACACTGAAGCTTTCTTT. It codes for CASSLDRANTEAFF.

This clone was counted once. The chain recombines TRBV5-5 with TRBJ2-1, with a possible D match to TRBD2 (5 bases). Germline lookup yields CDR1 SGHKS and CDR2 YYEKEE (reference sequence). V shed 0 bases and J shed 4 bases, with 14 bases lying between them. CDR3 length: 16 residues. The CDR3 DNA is TGTGCCAGCAGCTTGGAATTAGCGACTACATACAATGAGCAGTTCTTC. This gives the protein CASSLELATTYNEQFF.

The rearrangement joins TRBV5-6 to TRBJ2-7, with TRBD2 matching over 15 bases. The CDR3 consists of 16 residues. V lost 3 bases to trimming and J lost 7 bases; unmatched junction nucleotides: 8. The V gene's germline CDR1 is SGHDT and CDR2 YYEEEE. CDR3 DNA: TGTGCCAGCAGCTGGACTAGCGGGGGGGCCCCCGTGGAGCAGTACTTC. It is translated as CASSWTSGGAPVEQYF.

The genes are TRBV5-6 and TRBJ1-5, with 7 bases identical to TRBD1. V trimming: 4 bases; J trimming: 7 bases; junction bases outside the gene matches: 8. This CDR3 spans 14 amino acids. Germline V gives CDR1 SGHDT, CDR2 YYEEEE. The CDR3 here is CASSRAGGRQPQHF. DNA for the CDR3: TGTGCCAGCAGCCGGGCAGGGGGACGACAGCCCCAGCATTTT.

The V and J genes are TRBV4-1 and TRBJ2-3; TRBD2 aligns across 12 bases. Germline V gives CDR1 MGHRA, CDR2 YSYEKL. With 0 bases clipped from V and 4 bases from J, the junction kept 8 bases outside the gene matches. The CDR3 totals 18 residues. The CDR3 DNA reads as TGCGCCAGCAGCCAAGATCATCTAGCGGGGGGGCTACCAGATACGCAGTATTTT. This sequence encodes CASSQDHLAGGLPDTQYF.

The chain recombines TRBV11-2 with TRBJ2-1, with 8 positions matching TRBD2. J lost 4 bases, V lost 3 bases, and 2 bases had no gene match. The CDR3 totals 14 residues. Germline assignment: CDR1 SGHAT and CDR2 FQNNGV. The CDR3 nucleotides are TGTGCCAGCAGCTTCCGGGGGGGATACAATGAGCAGTTCTTC. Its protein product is CASSFRGGYNEQFF.

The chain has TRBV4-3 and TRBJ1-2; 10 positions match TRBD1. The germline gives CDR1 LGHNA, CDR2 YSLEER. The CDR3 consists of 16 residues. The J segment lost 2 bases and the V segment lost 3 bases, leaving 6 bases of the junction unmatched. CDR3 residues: CASSHDGQGGNYGYTF. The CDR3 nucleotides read TGCGCCAGCAGCCACGACGGACAGGGGGGGAACTATGGCTACACCTTC.

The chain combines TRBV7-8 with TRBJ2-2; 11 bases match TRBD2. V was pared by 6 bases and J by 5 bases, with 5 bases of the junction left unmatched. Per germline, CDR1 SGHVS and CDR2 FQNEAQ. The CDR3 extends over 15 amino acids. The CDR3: CASRSLAGATGELFF. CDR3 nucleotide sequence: TGTGCCAGCAGGTCACTAGCGGGGGCTACCGGGGAGCTGTTTTTT.

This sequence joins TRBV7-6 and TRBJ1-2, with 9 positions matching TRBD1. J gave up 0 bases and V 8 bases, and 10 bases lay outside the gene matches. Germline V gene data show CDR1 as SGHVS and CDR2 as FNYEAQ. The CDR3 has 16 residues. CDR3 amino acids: CASSHGDRAANYGYTF. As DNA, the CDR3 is TGTGCCAGCTCCCACGGGGACAGGGCCGCTAACTATGGCTACACCTTC. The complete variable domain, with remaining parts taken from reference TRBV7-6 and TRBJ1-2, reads GAGVSQSPRYKVTKRGQDVALRCDPISGHVSLYWYRQALGQGPEFLTYFNYEAQQDKSGLPNDRFSAERPEGSISTLTIQRTEQRDSAMYRCASSHGDRAANYGYTFGSGTRLTVV.

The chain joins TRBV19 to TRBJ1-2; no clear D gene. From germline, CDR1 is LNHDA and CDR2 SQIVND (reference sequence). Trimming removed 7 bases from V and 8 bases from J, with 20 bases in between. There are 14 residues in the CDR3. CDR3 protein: CASMRGALGGGYTF. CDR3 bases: TGTGCCAGTATGCGGGGAGCACTGGGTGGGGGCTACACCTTC. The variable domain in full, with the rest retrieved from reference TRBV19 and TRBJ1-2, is DGGITQSPKYLFRKEGQNVTLSCEQNLNHDAMYWYRQDPGQGLRLIYYSQIVNDFQKGDIAEGYSVSREKKESFPLTVTSAQKNPTAFYLCASMRGALGGGYTFGSGTRLTVV.

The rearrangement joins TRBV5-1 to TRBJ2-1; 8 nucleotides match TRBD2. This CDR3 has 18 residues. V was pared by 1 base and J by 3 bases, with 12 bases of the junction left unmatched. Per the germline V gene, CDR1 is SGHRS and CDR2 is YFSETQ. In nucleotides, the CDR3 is TGCGCCAGCAGCTTGTGGGGGCCCGGGACTAGTATCTACAATGAGCAGTTCTTC. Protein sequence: CASSLWGPGTSIYNEQFF.

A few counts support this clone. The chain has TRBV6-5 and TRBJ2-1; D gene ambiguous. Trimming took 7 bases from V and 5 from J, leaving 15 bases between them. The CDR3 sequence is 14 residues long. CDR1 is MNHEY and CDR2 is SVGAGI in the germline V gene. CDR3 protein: CASNGPADNNEQFF. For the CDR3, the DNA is TGTGCCAGCAATGGTCCAGCAGACAACAATGAGCAGTTCTTC.

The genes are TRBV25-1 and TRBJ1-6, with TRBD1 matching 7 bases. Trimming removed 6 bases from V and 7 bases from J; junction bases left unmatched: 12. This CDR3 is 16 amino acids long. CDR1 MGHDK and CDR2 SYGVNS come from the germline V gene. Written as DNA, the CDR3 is TGTGCCAGCAGACCGCTCGGACAGGCGGGCAATTCACCCCTCCACTTT. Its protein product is CASRPLGQAGNSPLHF.